This T cell receptor (beta chain) emerged from a study of OX40 agonist ivuxolimab in advanced cancers. Overall study context: It was ivuxolimab, an agonistic anti-OX40 (CD134) antibody, that patients were treated with. Patients with prior anti-PD-1, anti-PD-L1 or anti-CTLA-4 therapy were eligible; approximately 40% had some.

Method: immunoSEQ multiplex PCR; TCRdb's copy keeps in-frame clones and lacks some. The sample shows 100,000 or so clones, approximately 95% of them seen only once. Turning to this clone: Its antigen is as yet unknown.

Study conclusions and caveats: Normalized T-cell clonal expansion was also low in a subset of nonresponders.

J lost 6 bases, V lost 0 bases, and 5 bases had no gene match. The CDR3 consists of 14 residues. Germline V lookup: CDR1 LGHNA, CDR2 YSLEER. This TCR was recovered from an adult with an advanced solid tumor such as melanoma, head and neck, liver or kidney cancer. Sequenced here: CD4+ or CD8+ T cells sorted from blood, sampled in a trial of the OX40 agonist ivuxolimab. The rearrangement uses TRBV4-3 and TRBJ2-7, with 7 bases fitting TRBD1. DNA for the CDR3: TGCGCCAGCAGCCAAGATCGACAGGGCCGCGAGCAGTACTTC. Amino acids: CASSQDRQGREQYF.